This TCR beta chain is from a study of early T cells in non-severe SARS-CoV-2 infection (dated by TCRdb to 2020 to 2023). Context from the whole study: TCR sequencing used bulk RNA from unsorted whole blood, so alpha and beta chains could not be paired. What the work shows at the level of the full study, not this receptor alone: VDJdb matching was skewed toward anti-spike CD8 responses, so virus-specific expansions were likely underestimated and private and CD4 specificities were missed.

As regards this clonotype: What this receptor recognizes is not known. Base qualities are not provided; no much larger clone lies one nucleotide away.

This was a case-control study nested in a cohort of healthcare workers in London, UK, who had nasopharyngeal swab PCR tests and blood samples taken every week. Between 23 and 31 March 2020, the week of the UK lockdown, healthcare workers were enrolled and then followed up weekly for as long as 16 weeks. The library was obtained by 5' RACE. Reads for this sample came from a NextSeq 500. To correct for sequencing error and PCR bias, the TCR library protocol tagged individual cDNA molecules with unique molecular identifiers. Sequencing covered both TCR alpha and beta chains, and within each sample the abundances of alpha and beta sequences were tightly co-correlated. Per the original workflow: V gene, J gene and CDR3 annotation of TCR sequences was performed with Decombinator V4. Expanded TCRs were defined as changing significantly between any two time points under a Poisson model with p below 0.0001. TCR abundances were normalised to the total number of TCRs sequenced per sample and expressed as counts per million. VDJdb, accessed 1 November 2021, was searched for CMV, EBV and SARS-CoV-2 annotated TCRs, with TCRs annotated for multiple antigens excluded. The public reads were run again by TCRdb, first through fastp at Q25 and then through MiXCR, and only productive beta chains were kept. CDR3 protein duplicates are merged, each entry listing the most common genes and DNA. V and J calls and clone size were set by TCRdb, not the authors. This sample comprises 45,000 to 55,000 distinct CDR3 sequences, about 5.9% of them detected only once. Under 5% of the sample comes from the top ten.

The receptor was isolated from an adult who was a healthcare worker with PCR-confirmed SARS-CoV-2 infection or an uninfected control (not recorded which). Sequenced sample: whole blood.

At the DNA level, the sequence is TGTGCCAGCAGTCTTTTACAGGGCACTGAAGCTTTCTTT. Protein translation: CASSLLQGTEAFF. Recombination connected TRBV6-4 to TRBJ1-1; D gene: possibly TRBD1, on 6 matching bases. CDR1 and CDR2 were assigned from the germline V gene as MRHNA and SNTAGT. The CDR3 measures 13 amino acids from cysteine to phenylalanine. Only the CDR3 portion is preserved as DNA: 39 bases, with reading frame beginning at the first base. Relative to germline, V is 5 bases shorter and J is 4 bases shorter, with 11 bases between their ends.